The TCR beta chain described here comes from a study of CD8+ T cells in alopecia areata. On the study more broadly: Treated individuals took tofacitinib by mouth, 5 to 10 mg twice daily. Among treated patients, severity was scored by affected scalp area percentage.

In this sample, this clone turned up once. Sequencing relied on a cDNA template that was reverse transcribed from extracted RNA. Assay: immunoSEQ multiplex PCR; the TCRdb copy retains only in-frame clones and omits some. The sample yields about 250,000 clones, roughly 60% seen once. The length of the CDR3 is 11 residues. CDR1 DFQATT and CDR2 SNEGSKA come from the germline V gene (reference sequence). Trimming stripped 4 bases from V and 5 bases from J, with 6 bases between. Treatment here: oral pan-JAK inhibitor, 5-10 mg twice daily. The investigators collected lesional scalp punch biopsies and peripheral blood from alopecia areata patients.

Specimen: CD4+ T cells sorted from blood, collected at week 52, from a patient treated with tofacitinib. The receptor was isolated from a human donor with alopecia areata. V usage is TRBV20-1 and J usage is TRBJ2-1; D is unresolved. CDR3 amino acids: CSANSDNEQFF. The CDR3 coding sequence is TGCAGTGCTAACAGCGACAATGAGCAGTTCTTC.